This TCR beta chain was captured by sequencing in a study of blood T cell repertoires in COVID-19. Germline CDR1 MGHRA, CDR2 YSYEKL. The CDR3 is 19 residues long. V lost 1 base, J lost 2 bases, and 21 bases lay in between. The protocol was immunoSEQ multiplex PCR, while the TCRdb copy is restricted to in-frame clones and leaves out a portion. The sample holds about 69,000 clones; roughly four fifths are singletons and the top ten take about 14%. The sequence came from a man between 45 and 60 years old with COVID-19, enrolled during active disease. What was sequenced was peripheral blood. The chain links TRBV4-1 to TRBJ2-4, with a weak D call TRBD2 (6 bases). Written as DNA, the CDR3 is TGCGCCAGCAGCCAAGGATCGGCCCGCGCGGGGCGAACCAAAAACATTCAGTACTTC. It codes for CASSQGSARAGRTKNIQYF.